The next 8 T cell receptor beta chains were all read from a single sample in a study of shared clonotypes between healthy human individuals. TCRdb's copy holds only in-frame clones and misses some; the assay was immunoSEQ multiplex PCR. The sample shows 2 million or so clones, roughly 94% of them seen only once. The material sequenced was naive CD4+ T cells sorted from blood. Subset: CD45RA+ positively selected. Every receptor here comes from a man aged 18-30 years in good health.

Regarding this clone: The identical CDR3 is also encoded by other nucleotide sequences in the sample. The chain is built from TRBV10-3 and TRBJ2-1; either TRBD1 or TRBD2 may supply D (5 bases each). This CDR3 is built from 15 residues. CDR1 ENHRY and CDR2 SYGVKD come from the germline V gene. Deletions cut 0 bases from V and 3 bases from J, with 9 bases between. CDR3 coding DNA: TGTGCCATCAGTGAGTCGCCAGGGAGCTACAATGAGCAGTTCTTC. Protein: CAISESPGSYNEQFF.

The rearrangement uses TRBV11-2 and TRBJ1-6, with D possibly being TRBD1 (5 bases). The germline gives CDR1 SGHAT, CDR2 FQNNGV. The CDR3 contains 16 residues. With 5 bases removed from V and 8 bases from J, the gap between germline ends came to 19 bases. CDR3 loop: CASSRAGGAFDSPLHF. In DNA form, the CDR3 reads TGTGCCAGCAGCCGAGCGGGGGGTGCCTTCGATTCACCCCTCCACTTT.

This clone was found once. V and J are TRBV18 and TRBJ2-1; TRBD2 matches at 11 bases. This CDR3 has 14 amino acids. V dropped 5 bases and J dropped 6; count of bases not matched to a gene: 3. CDR1 is KGHSH, CDR2 LQKENI, per germline. The CDR3 DNA reads as TGTGCCAGCTCAACTAGCGGGGGCTCCAATGAGCAGTTCTTC. It codes for CASSTSGGSNEQFF.

J is TRBJ1-2 and V is TRBV6-6, with 8 bases lining up with TRBD1. The CDR3 has 14 residues. J gave up 0 bases and V 6 bases, and 3 bases lay outside the gene matches. CDR1 is MNHNY and CDR2 is SVGAGI in the germline V gene (reference sequence). CDR3 sequence (DNA): TGTGCCAGCAGCCCGACAGGGGCTAACTATGGCTACACCTTC. It specifies CASSPTGANYGYTF.

The rearrangement joins TRBV6-6 to TRBJ2-1, with TRBD2 matching 13 bases. Germline loops: CDR1 MNHNY, CDR2 SVGAGI (reference sequence). V lost 6 bases and J lost 8; bases outside the gene matches: 10. The CDR3 length is 16 residues. The CDR3 protein is CASSTTSGGAIYEQFF. As DNA, the CDR3 is TGTGCCAGCAGCACTACTAGCGGGGGGGCTATCTATGAGCAGTTCTTC.

This CDR3 is CSVRPQTSGRAWSSYNEQFF. Here the CDR3 DNA reads TGCAGCGTAAGACCCCAAACTAGCGGGAGGGCATGGAGCTCCTACAATGAGCAGTTCTTC. This sequence joins TRBV29-1 and TRBJ2-1, with 13 bases that match TRBD2. The trim removed 6 bases at V and 0 bases at J, leaving 17 bases unmatched. Per the germline V gene, CDR1 is SQVTM and CDR2 is ANQGSEA. This CDR3 has 20 residues.

The rearrangement uses TRBV9 and TRBJ2-4; 9 bases align to TRBD2. V gave up 0 bases and J gave up 8 bases; unmatched junction bases: 6. In germline, CDR1 is SGDLS, CDR2 YYNGEE. CDR3 size: 15 residues. The CDR3 loop is CASSVGASGIDIQYF. DNA for the CDR3: TGTGCCAGCAGCGTAGGTGCTAGCGGGATTGACATTCAGTACTTC.

V gene TRBV5-1 combines with J gene TRBJ2-1, with TRBD1 matching 9 bases. The CDR3 spans 13 residues. CDR1 SGHRS and CDR2 YFSETQ come from the germline V gene. V lost 4 bases to trimming and J lost 9 bases; unmatched junction nucleotides: 5. The CDR3 sequence is CASSIQGAGEQFF. The CDR3 nucleotides are TGCGCCAGCAGCATACAGGGGGCAGGTGAGCAGTTCTTC.